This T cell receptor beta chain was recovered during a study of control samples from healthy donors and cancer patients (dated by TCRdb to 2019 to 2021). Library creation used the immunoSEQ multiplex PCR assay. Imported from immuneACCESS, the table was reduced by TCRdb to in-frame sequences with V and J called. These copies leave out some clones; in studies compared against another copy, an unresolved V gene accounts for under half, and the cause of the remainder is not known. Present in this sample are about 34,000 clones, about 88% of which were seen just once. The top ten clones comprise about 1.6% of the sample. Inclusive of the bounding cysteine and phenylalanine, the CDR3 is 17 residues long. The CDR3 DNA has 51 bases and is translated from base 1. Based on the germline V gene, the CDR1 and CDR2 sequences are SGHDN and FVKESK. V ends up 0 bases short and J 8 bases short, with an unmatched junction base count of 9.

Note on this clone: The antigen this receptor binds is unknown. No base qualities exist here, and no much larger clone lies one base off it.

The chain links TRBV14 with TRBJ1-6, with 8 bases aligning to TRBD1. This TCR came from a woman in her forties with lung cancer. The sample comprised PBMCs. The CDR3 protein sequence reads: CASSQDLVGTGDSPLHF. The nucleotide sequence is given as TGTGCCAGCAGCCAAGACCTTGTCGGGACAGGCGATTCACCCCTCCACTTT. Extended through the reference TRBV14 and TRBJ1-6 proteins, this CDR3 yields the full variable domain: EAGVTQFPSHSVIEKGQTVTLRCDPISGHDNLYWYRRVMGKEIKFLLHFVKESKQDESGMPNNRFLAERTGGTYSTLKVQPAELEDSGVYFCASSQDLVGTGDSPLHFGNGTRLTVT.